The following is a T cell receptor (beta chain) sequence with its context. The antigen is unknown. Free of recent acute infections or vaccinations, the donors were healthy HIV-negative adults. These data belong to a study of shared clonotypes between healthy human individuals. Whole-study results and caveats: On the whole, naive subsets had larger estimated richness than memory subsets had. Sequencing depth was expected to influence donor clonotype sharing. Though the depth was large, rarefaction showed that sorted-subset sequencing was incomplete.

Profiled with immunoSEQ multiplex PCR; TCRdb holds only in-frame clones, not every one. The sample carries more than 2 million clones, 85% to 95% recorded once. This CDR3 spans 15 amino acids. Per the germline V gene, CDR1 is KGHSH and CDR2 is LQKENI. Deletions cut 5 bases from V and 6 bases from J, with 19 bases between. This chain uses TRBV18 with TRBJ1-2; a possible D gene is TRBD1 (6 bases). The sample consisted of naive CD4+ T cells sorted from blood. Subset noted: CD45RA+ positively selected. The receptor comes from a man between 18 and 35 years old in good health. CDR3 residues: CASSGSLQGENGYTF. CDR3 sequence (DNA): TGTGCCAGCTCAGGTTCTTTACAGGGAGAGAATGGCTACACCTTC. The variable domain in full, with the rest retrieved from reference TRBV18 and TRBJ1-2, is NAGVMQNPRHLVRRRGQEARLRCSPMKGHSHVYWYRQLPEEGLKFMVYLQKENIIDESGMPKERFSAEFPKEGPSILRIQQVVRGDSAAYFCASSGSLQGENGYTFGSGTRLTVV.